This TCR beta chain emerged from a study of control samples from healthy donors and cancer patients. Libraries were prepared by immunoSEQ multiplex PCR; TCRdb keeps only in-frame clonotypes and omits some of them. The data hold around 64,000 clones, with approximately 90% observed a single time. V dropped 0 bases and J dropped 3; count of bases not matched to a gene: 3. The CDR3 loop spans 16 amino acids. Germline CDR1 reads SGHRS; CDR2 reads YFSETQ. The chain employs TRBV5-1 and TRBJ2-1, with TRBD2 identical over 10 bases. This clonotype was obtained from a man in his sixties with colorectal cancer. Sequencing was carried out using PBMCs. CDR3 in DNA: TGCGCCAGCAGCTTGGGCGCTAGCGGGGGCTACAATGAGCAGTTCTTC. It specifies CASSLGASGGYNEQFF.